The rows below give T cell receptor beta chains drawn from one sample of a study of control samples from healthy donors and cancer patients. Measured with immunoSEQ multiplex PCR; TCRdb has only the in-frame clones, and not every one. There are about 77,000 clones in the sample; 85% to 95% occur only once, and approximately 6% lies in the top ten. The sequenced material came from blood. The receptors were gathered from an older woman in good health. The CDR3 runs from the conserved cysteine through the conserved F or W. Each record gives: D gene, J gene, V gene, CDR3 DNA, CDR3 protein. D genes are given only for firm matches.

D: -
J: TRBJ1-1
V: TRBV10-3
DNA: TGTGCCATCAGTGAGCTGCAGGGACCCACTGAAGCTTTCTTT
CDR3: CAISELQGPTEAFF

D: -
J: TRBJ2-7
V: TRBV21-1
DNA: TGTGCCAGCAGCAAAGTCGATACAGAGCAGTACTTC
CDR3: CASSKVDTEQYF

D: TRBD1
J: TRBJ1-6
V: TRBV10-2
DNA: TGCGCCAGCAATGGACAGGGTGGCAATTCACCCCTCCACTTT
CDR3: CASNGQGGNSPLHF

D: -
J: TRBJ2-7
V: TRBV21-1
DNA: TGTGCCAGCAGCCACACCTACGAGCAGTACTTC
CDR3: CASSHTYEQYF

D: -
J: TRBJ1-5
V: TRBV28
DNA: TGTGCCAGCAGCCCTGAAGGCAGGGGAGATCAGCCCCAGCATTTT
CDR3: CASSPEGRGDQPQHF

D: TRBD1
J: TRBJ1-2
V: TRBV28
DNA: TGTGCCAGCGGGACAGGGGGCCGCTATGGCTACACCTTC
CDR3: CASGTGGRYGYTF

D: -
J: TRBJ1-4
V: TRBV18
DNA: TGTGCCAGCTCCGAAGGCTCGGGAGGCGGTGAAAAACTGTTTTTT
CDR3: CASSEGSGGGEKLFF

D: TRBD1
J: TRBJ2-5
V: TRBV5-1
DNA: TGCGCCAGCAGCTGGAGAGACAGGGTAGAGACCCAGTACTTC
CDR3: CASSWRDRVETQYF

D: -
J: TRBJ1-5
V: TRBV6-1
DNA: TGTGCCAGCAGTGAAGTCGGGGGGGGCCAGCCCCAGCATTTT
CDR3: CASSEVGGGQPQHF

D: -
J: TRBJ1-2
V: TRBV28
DNA: TGTGCCAGCACTAGGGGACAACCTCCTAACTATGGCTACACCTTC
CDR3: CASTRGQPPNYGYTF